The clone carrying this T cell receptor (beta chain) was counted many times. This entry comes from a study of T cells in Graves' hyperthyroidism and ophthalmopathy. The authors deemed Graves' hyperthyroidism stable absent ophthalmopathy progression within 18 months. Hyperthyroidism, newly diagnosed and lasting under 2 months, affected patients aged 18 to 65. This CDR3 comprises 10 residues. The germline CDR1 and CDR2 sequences are SNHLY and FYNNEI. V was shortened by 8 bases and J by 3 bases, with 4 bases between the two germline ends. TCR beta CDR3 sequences were amplified from RNA transcripts. Carried out on the TCR CDR3, a first-round RT-PCR used the HTBI primer set. TCRdb used MiXCR to reprocess the multiplex PCR reads, holding one entry per CDR3 protein. The table lists approximately 400,000 distinct CDR3 sequences, about 15% of them singletons.

The source material was blood. This clonotype was sampled from a woman between 18 and 30 years old with Graves' hyperthyroidism. V is TRBV2 and J is TRBJ1-2; D call uncertain. The DNA for the CDR3 is TGTGCCAGCGGGGACTATGGCTACACCTTC. Protein sequence: CASGDYGYTF.